Listed below are T cell receptor beta chains from one sample, sequenced in a study of cytomegalovirus exposure and HLA in healthy donors. Method: immunoSEQ multiplex PCR; TCRdb's copy keeps in-frame clones and lacks some. The data contain 150,000 to 160,000 clones, less than 80% of them seen just once; the ten biggest clones take up 2.1%. Sequenced material: PBMCs. The receptors originated from a man aged 25 to 40 in good health and CMV-seronegative. Both conserved end residues are part of each CDR3. D genes are given only for firm matches. Where a row states a size, it is once, few, many or the class of an expanded clone; other rows omit it.

>TRBV9|TRBJ2-5|NA|NA
CASSVGTSSPQETQYF
TGTGCCAGCAGCGTAGGAACTAGCTCCCCGCAAGAGACCCAGTACTTC
>TRBV5-1|TRBJ2-3|NA|TRBD1
CASSSGQGSDTQYF
TGCGCCAGCAGCTCCGGACAGGGATCAGATACGCAGTATTTT
>TRBV19|TRBJ2-3|NA|NA
CASSGGRGTDTQYF
TGTGCCAGTAGCGGGGGGCGCGGCACAGATACGCAGTATTTT
>TRBV21-1|TRBJ1-2|NA|NA
CASSTRGPRKDYGYTF
TGTGCCAGCAGCACACGGGGTCCACGGAAGGACTATGGCTACACCTTC
>TRBV7-9|TRBJ2-5|NA|TRBD2
CASSFSGGGADETQYF
TGTGCCAGCAGCTTCTCTGGCGGGGGGGCGGATGAGACCCAGTACTTC
>TRBV15|TRBJ1-4|NA|TRBD1
CATSGSGTGHEKLFF
TGTGCCACCAGCGGGTCCGGGACAGGGCATGAAAAACTGTTTTTT
>TRBV10-3|TRBJ2-1|NA|TRBD2
CAISGTSGVNEQFF
TGTGCCATCAGCGGGACTAGCGGGGTCAATGAGCAGTTCTTC
>TRBV28|TRBJ2-7|NA|NA
CASTNGLLIYEQYF
TGTGCCAGCACTAATGGGCTGCTCATCTACGAGCAGTACTTC
>TRBV5-4|TRBJ2-7|NA|NA
CASGGYRDSSREQYF
TGTGCCAGCGGAGGGTACCGGGACAGTTCGAGGGAGCAGTACTTC
>TRBV7-9|TRBJ2-5|NA|NA
CASSSSPAGPQETQYF
TGTGCCAGCAGTTCCAGCCCCGCAGGGCCCCAAGAGACCCAGTACTTC
>TRBV7-9|TRBJ2-2|NA|TRBD1
CASSFKTGGAGELFF
TGTGCCAGCAGCTTTAAGACAGGGGGGGCCGGGGAGCTGTTTTTT
>TRBV4-3|TRBJ2-7|NA|TRBD1
CASSPTSPGQLPSEQYF
TGCGCCAGCAGCCCAACCTCTCCGGGACAGTTGCCCTCCGAGCAGTACTTC
>TRBV7-2|TRBJ2-5|NA|NA
CASSTGETQYF
TGTGCCAGCAGCACCGGAGAGACCCAGTACTTC
>TRBV10-3|TRBJ2-3|NA|TRBD1
CAIRGTESTDTQYF
TGTGCCATCAGGGGGACAGAAAGCACAGATACGCAGTATTTT
>TRBV13|TRBJ2-2|NA|NA
CASSSRVSGELFF
TGTGCCAGCAGCTCCAGGGTCTCCGGGGAGCTGTTTTTT
>TRBV6-1|TRBJ1-3|NA|NA
CASSEGGAISGNTIYF
TGTGCCAGCAGTGAAGGTGGGGCTATCTCTGGAAACACCATATATTTT
>TRBV28|TRBJ2-7|NA|NA
CASSLIPYEQYF
TGTGCCAGCAGTTTAATTCCTTACGAGCAGTACTTC
>TRBV2|TRBJ1-2|NA|TRBD1
CASRSGGYGYTF
TGTGCCAGCAGGTCAGGGGGCTATGGCTACACCTTC
>TRBV4-2|TRBJ1-5|NA|NA
CASSQDWHSNQPQHF
TGTGCCAGCAGCCAAGATTGGCATAGCAATCAGCCCCAGCATTTT
>TRBV5-1|TRBJ2-7|NA|NA
CASSLGGGSSYEQYF
TGCGCCAGCAGCTTGGGTGGGGGGTCTTCCTACGAGCAGTACTTC
>TRBV2|TRBJ1-6|NA|TRBD1
CASSARGLAYNSPLHF
TGTGCCAGCAGTGCGAGGGGGCTCGCCTATAATTCACCCCTCCACTTT
>TRBV2|TRBJ2-7|NA|TRBD1
CASSEAPGGDPYEQYF
TGTGCCAGCAGTGAAGCTCCAGGGGGCGACCCATACGAGCAGTACTTC
>TRBV6-1|TRBJ1-1|few|NA
CASSEDGGLLAFF
TGTGCCAGCAGTGAAGACGGCGGCCTATTAGCTTTCTTT
>TRBV5-1|TRBJ1-1|few|NA
CASRTGESEAFF
TGCGCCAGCAGAACGGGTGAGAGTGAAGCTTTCTTT
>TRBV7-6|TRBJ1-1|NA|TRBD1
CASSSGQLGTEAFF
TGTGCCAGCAGCTCGGGACAGCTGGGAACTGAAGCTTTCTTT
>TRBV25-1|TRBJ1-1|NA|NA
CASSGPEVETGTEAFF
TGTGCCAGCAGTGGGCCCGAGGTGGAGACGGGCACTGAAGCTTTCTTT
>TRBV6-4|TRBJ2-3|NA|NA
CASSVEMSDTQYF
TGTGCCAGCAGCGTAGAGATGTCAGATACGCAGTATTTT
>TRBV6-6|TRBJ2-2|NA|TRBD1
CASSYRDRGLLFF
TGTGCCAGCAGTTACCGGGACAGGGGATTGCTGTTTTTT
>TRBV18|TRBJ2-1|few|NA
CASSPPGVEQFF
TGTGCCAGCTCACCACCGGGCGTTGAGCAGTTCTTC
>TRBV7-2|TRBJ2-2|few|TRBD2
CASSPSGGAIGELFF
TGTGCCAGCAGCCCTAGCGGGGGGGCCATCGGGGAGCTGTTTTTT
>TRBV4-2|TRBJ1-2|NA|NA
CASSQDSSGYTF
TGTGCCAGCAGCCAAGATTCTTCTGGCTACACCTTC
>TRBV6-1|TRBJ2-7|NA|NA
CASREGQNEQYF
TGTGCCAGCAGGGAAGGACAGAACGAGCAGTACTTC
>TRBV6-5|TRBJ2-3|NA|TRBD2
CASKPGLASTDTQYF
TGTGCCAGCAAACCCGGACTAGCCAGCACAGATACGCAGTATTTT
>TRBV2|TRBJ2-1|NA|NA
CASSEEGLSEQFF
TGTGCCAGCAGTGAGGAGGGGCTCAGTGAGCAGTTCTTC
>TRBV5-1|TRBJ1-4|few|NA
CASSPEGGSEKLFF
TGCGCCAGCAGCCCGGAGGGCGGTAGTGAAAAACTGTTTTTT
>TRBV18|TRBJ2-1|NA|NA
CASSRVDGGLYNGQFF
TGTGCCAGCTCACGGGTAGACGGGGGATTGTACAATGGGCAGTTCTTC
>TRBV11-2|TRBJ2-3|NA|TRBD2
CASSGGLADNTQYF
TGTGCCAGCAGCGGGGGACTAGCGGATAATACGCAGTATTTT
>TRBV4-1|TRBJ1-1|NA|NA
CASRNRAANTEAFF
TGCGCCAGCCGTAACCGAGCGGCGAACACTGAAGCTTTCTTT
>TRBV9|TRBJ2-1|NA|TRBD2
CASSAGLADNEQFF
TGTGCCAGCAGCGCCGGACTAGCCGACAATGAGCAGTTCTTC
>TRBV5-6|TRBJ1-4|once|NA
CASSWSGALLTNEKLFF
TGTGCCAGCAGCTGGAGCGGGGCACTCCTAACTAATGAAAAACTGTTTTTT
>TRBV4-2|TRBJ2-7|NA|NA
CASSQDRAGLYEQYF
TGTGCCAGCAGCCAAGATCGGGCAGGGCTATACGAGCAGTACTTC
>TRBV10-3|TRBJ1-2|NA|NA
CAISDGGLGYTF
TGTGCCATCAGTGACGGAGGTCTAGGCTACACCTTC
>TRBV27|TRBJ2-1|NA|TRBD2
CASTRSVGDYYNEQFF
TGTGCCAGCACCCGTAGCGTGGGGGACTACTACAATGAGCAGTTCTTC
>TRBV7-8|TRBJ1-5|NA|NA
CASSLGGSYQPQHF
TGTGCCAGCAGCTTAGGTGGCAGTTATCAGCCCCAGCATTTT
>TRBV10-3|TRBJ1-2|NA|TRBD1
CAISGDRGDYGYTF
TGTGCCATCAGTGGGGACAGGGGTGACTATGGCTACACCTTC
>TRBV19|TRBJ1-4|NA|NA
CASSVTGIPNEKLFF
TGTGCCAGTAGTGTTACAGGGATTCCTAATGAAAAACTGTTTTTT
>TRBV5-4|TRBJ2-3|NA|NA
CASSTSQGRTDTQYF
TGTGCCAGCAGCACCTCCCAGGGGCGCACAGATACGCAGTATTTT
>TRBV28|TRBJ1-1|NA|TRBD1
CASSLRQGVTEAFF
TGTGCCAGCAGTTTACGACAGGGGGTTACTGAAGCTTTCTTT
>TRBV9|TRBJ2-2|NA|NA
CASSVVSNTGELFF
TGTGCCAGCAGCGTAGTTAGCAACACCGGGGAGCTGTTTTTT
>TRBV25-1|TRBJ1-3|NA|TRBD1
CASNPDREDGNTIYF
TGTGCCAGCAACCCCGACAGGGAAGACGGAAACACCATATATTTT
>TRBV7-2|TRBJ2-7|NA|TRBD2
CASSSFSTSGGPEQYF
TGTGCCAGCAGCTCCTTCTCGACTAGCGGGGGCCCCGAGCAGTACTTC
>TRBV7-8|TRBJ2-6|NA|TRBD1
CASSHAGGSGANVLTF
TGTGCCAGCAGCCATGCAGGGGGTTCTGGGGCCAACGTCCTGACTTTC
>TRBV10-3|TRBJ1-2|few|TRBD1
CAISEGTANYGYTF
TGTGCCATCAGTGAGGGGACAGCTAACTATGGCTACACCTTC